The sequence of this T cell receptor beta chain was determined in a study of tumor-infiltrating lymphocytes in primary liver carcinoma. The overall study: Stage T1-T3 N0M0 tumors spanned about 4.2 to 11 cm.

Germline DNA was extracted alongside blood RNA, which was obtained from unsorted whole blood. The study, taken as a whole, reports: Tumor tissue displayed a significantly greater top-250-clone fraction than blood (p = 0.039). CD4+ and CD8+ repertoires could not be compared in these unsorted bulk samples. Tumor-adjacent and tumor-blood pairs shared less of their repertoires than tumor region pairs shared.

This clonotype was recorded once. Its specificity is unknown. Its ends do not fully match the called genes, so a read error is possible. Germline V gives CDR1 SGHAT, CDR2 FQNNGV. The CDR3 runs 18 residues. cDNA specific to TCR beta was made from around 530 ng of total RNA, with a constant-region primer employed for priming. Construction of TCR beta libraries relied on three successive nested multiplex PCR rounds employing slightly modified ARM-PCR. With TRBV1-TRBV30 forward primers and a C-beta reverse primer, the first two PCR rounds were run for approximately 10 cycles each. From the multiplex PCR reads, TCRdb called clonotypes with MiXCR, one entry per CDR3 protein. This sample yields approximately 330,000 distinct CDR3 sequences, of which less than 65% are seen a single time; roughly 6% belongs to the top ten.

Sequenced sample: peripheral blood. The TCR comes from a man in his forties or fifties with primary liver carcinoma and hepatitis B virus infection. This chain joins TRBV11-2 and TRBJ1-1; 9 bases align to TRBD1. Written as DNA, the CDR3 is TGTGCCATCAGCTCTCCTAGCGGTTCCCAGGGACAGGGTGGCGAAGCTTTCTTT. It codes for CAISSPSGSQGQGGEAFF.